Reported below is one T cell receptor beta chain. What it recognizes is unknown. The CDR3 consists of 12 residues. V lost 4 bases, J lost 2 bases, and 6 bases lay in between. Germline loops: CDR1 SGHRS, CDR2 YFSETQ. The data belong to a study of cytomegalovirus exposure and HLA in healthy donors. Study-level findings and limits: Later on, an analysis found that several of the most significant clusters appeared to be linked to common viral pathogens, which included parvovirus B19. Immune exposure information available was restricted to CMV serostatus. An analysis was carried out later, and it reportedly showed fewer N-insertions in an Asian-associated ancestry cluster than the approximately 680-donor mean.

The study ran its PCR with 60 Vbeta and 13 Jbeta primers. Profiled with immunoSEQ multiplex PCR; TCRdb holds only in-frame clones, not every one. The repertoire has about 160,000 clones, about 71% of them found once; the top ten carry less than 3.5%. Input material: PBMCs. The chain is built from TRBV5-1 and TRBJ1-1; D is uncertain. The TCR sequence derives from a woman in her forties in good health and CMV-seropositive. The CDR3 DNA reads as TGCGCCAGCAGCGCGCGAAACACTGAAGCTTTCTTT. Translating it yields CASSARNTEAFF.